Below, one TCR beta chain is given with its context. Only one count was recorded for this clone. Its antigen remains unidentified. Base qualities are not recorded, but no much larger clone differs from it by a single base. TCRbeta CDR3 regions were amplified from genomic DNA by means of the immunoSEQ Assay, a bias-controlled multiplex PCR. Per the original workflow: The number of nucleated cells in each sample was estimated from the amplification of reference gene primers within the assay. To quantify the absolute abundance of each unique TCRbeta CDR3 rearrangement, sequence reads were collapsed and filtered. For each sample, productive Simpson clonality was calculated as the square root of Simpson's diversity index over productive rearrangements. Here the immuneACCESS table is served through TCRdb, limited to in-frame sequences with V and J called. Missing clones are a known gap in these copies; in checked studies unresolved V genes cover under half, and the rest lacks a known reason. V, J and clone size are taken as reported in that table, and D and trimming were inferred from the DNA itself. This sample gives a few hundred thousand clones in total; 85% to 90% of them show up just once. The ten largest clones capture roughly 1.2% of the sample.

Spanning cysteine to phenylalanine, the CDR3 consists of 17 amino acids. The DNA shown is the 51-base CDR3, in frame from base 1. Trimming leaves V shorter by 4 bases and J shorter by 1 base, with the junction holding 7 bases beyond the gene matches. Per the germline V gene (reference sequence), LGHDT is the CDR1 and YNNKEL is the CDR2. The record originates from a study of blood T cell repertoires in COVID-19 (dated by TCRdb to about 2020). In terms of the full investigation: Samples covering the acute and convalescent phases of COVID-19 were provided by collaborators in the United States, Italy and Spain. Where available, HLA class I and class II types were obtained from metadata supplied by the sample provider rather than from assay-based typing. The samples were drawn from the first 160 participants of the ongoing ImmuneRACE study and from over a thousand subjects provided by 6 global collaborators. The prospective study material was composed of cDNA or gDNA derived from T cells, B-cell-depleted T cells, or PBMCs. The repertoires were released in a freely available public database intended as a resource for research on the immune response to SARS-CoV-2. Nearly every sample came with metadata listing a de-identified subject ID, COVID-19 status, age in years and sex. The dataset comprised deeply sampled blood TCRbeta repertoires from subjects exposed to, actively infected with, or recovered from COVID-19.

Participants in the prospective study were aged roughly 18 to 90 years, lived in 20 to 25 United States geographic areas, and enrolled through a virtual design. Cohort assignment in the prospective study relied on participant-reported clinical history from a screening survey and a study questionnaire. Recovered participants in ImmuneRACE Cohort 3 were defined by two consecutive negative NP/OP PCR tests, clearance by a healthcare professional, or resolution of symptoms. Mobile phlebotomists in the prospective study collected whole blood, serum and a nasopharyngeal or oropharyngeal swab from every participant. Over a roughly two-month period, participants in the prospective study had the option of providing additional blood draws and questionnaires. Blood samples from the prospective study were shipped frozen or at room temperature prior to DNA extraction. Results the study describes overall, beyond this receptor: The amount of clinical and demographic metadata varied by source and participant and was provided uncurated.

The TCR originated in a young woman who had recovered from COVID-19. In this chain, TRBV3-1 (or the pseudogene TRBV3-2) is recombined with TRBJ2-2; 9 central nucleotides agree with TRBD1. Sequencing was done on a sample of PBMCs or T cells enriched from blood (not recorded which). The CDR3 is CASSPYRGRGNTGELFF. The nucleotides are TGTGCCAGCAGCCCTTACAGGGGGCGGGGGAACACCGGGGAGCTGTTTTTT.